This TCR beta chain was retrieved from a study of blood T cell repertoires in COVID-19. Researchers sorted participants into cohorts using their self-reported clinical history. The assay was immunoSEQ multiplex PCR, and TCRdb's table has in-frame clones only and misses some. Among around 250,000 clones listed, about four fifths were seen once. This clone was observed a single time. Looked up from germline, CDR1 is SGHTA and CDR2 is FQGNSA. The V and J ends lost 5 bases and 5 bases respectively, with 13 bases between them. The CDR3 spans 13 residues. Sequences were obtained from PBMCs or T cells enriched from blood (not recorded which). This TCR was sampled from a man aged 35 to 55 who had been exposed to COVID-19. This rearrangement joins TRBV7-2 to TRBJ2-7, with a possible D match to TRBD1 (5 bases). This CDR3 is CASSPQGLNEQYF. CDR3 DNA: TGTGCCAGCAGCCCCCAGGGTCTCAACGAGCAGTACTTC.